This paragraph reports one TCR beta chain. The sample belongs to a study of Graves' ophthalmopathy and Graves' hyperthyroidism. Study at large: A follow-up of 18 months without ophthalmopathy meant that hyperthyroidism was stable.

Other autoimmune diseases, uncontrolled infections, pregnancy and lactation each led to patient exclusion. CDR3 length: 15 residues. V shed 7 bases and J 4 bases; nucleotides not matched to a gene: 7. Germline CDR1 reads SGDLS; CDR2 reads YYNGEE. CDR3 regions of TCR beta were amplified from RNA transcripts. First-round RT-PCR relied on HTBI primers, and a second-round multiplex PCR came next. TCRdb reprocessed the multiplex PCR reads with MiXCR, giving one entry per CDR3 protein. Of roughly 1.1 million distinct CDR3 sequences listed, roughly two fifths were seen once; the top ten hold 11%. V and J are TRBV9 and TRBJ2-5; 13 positions agree with TRBD2. This receptor was obtained from an adult man with Graves' hyperthyroidism. Sample: peripheral blood or thyroid tissue (not recorded which). CDR3 in amino acids: CASSTSGRQAETQYF. In nucleotides, the CDR3 is TGTGCCAGCTCGACTAGCGGGAGGCAGGCAGAGACCCAGTACTTC. Filled out from reference TRBV9 and TRBJ2-5, the complete variable domain reads DSGVTQTPKHLITATGQRVTLRCSPRSGDLSVYWYQQSLDQGLQFLIQYYNGEERAKGNILERFSAQQFPDLHSELNLSSLELGDSALYFCASSTSGRQAETQYFGPGTRLLVL.